This T cell receptor (beta chain) came from a study of T-cell memory formation after mild COVID-19. TCRdb re-called the 5' RACE reads with MiXCR, one entry per CDR3 protein. The sample has a few hundred thousand distinct CDR3 sequences, around 27% seen once. This receptor was obtained from an adult woman who had mild COVID-19 (a few samples of this study predate the infection). Cell type and time point are not known. Input material: PBMCs or a T cell subset sorted from them (not recorded which).

CDR3 sequence reads: CASSLGPGLLAFNEQFF. The CDR3 nucleotides are TGCGCCAGCAGCTTGGGGCCCGGACTACTCGCCTTCAATGAGCAGTTCTTC. V and J are TRBV5-1 and TRBJ2-1, with D possibly TRBD2 on 6 matching bases. The germline V gene has CDR1 SGHRS and CDR2 YFSETQ. The V and J ends lost 0 bases and 6 bases respectively, with 19 bases between them. This CDR3 spans 17 amino acids.